This is a list of T cell receptor beta chains from one sample in a study of Ad26.COV2.S vaccination and SARS-CoV-2 variants. Method: immunoSEQ multiplex PCR; TCRdb's copy keeps in-frame clones and lacks some. The top ten hold approximately 5.1% of the sample, which has over 130,000 clones, 86% seen once. The sample was peripheral blood, taken after recovery from COVID-19. The source of these receptors is a human donor who had recovered from COVID-19. CDR3s include the opening cysteine and the closing phenylalanine or tryptophan. Each record gives: CDR3 length, V gene, clone size, J gene, D gene, CDR3 protein, CDR3 DNA. D genes are given only for firm matches. The listing skips clone size in some rows; elsewhere it reads once, few, many or a size class.

17	TRBV14	NA	TRBJ1-1	NA	CASSQGGGLEKVIRAFF	TGTGCCAGCAGCCAAGGAGGCGGGCTTGAGAAAGTCATTCGAGCTTTCTTT
16	TRBV5-1	NA	TRBJ1-5	TRBD1	CASSLGQGDSNQPQHF	TGCGCCAGCAGCTTGGGGCAGGGGGATAGCAATCAGCCCCAGCATTTT
15	TRBV28	once	TRBJ1-2	TRBD1	CASSNPGQGDYGYTF	TGTGCCAGCAGCAACCCGGGGCAGGGGGACTATGGCTACACCTTC
12	TRBV29-1	NA	TRBJ1-1	TRBD1	CSVVGQDSEAFF	TGCAGCGTTGTTGGACAGGACTCTGAAGCTTTCTTT
15	TRBV6-1	once	TRBJ2-7	TRBD1	CASSDGTGIRDEQYF	TGTGCCAGCAGTGATGGGACAGGGATTCGGGACGAGCAGTACTTC
15	TRBV19	NA	TRBJ2-1	TRBD1	CASSYGQGAYNEQFF	TGTGCCAGTAGCTACGGACAGGGCGCCTACAATGAGCAGTTCTTC
14	TRBV30	NA	TRBJ1-2	TRBD1	CARTGQGANYGYTF	TGTGCCCGGACCGGACAGGGGGCTAACTATGGCTACACCTTC
13	TRBV4-2	NA	TRBJ2-3	NA	CASSQGLVDTQYF	TGTGCCAGCAGCCAAGGTCTAGTGGATACGCAGTATTTT
13	TRBV30	NA	TRBJ1-1	NA	CAWSEDSNTEAFF	TGTGCCTGGAGTGAAGACAGCAACACTGAAGCTTTCTTT
17	TRBV7-2	NA	TRBJ2-3	TRBD1	CASSLPLNRGESDTQYF	TGTGCCAGCAGCTTGCCCCTTAACAGGGGAGAATCAGATACGCAGTATTTT
15	TRBV6-2/TRBV6-3	NA	TRBJ2-1	NA	CASSYGAGRGNEQFF	TGTGCCAGCAGTTACGGTGCGGGACGGGGAAATGAGCAGTTCTTC
15	TRBV28	NA	TRBJ2-1	TRBD2	CASSSSGATYNEQFF	TGTGCCAGCAGCTCAAGCGGGGCGACCTACAATGAGCAGTTCTTC
13	TRBV29-1	once	TRBJ2-1	NA	CSVSALVNAEQFF	TGCAGCGTTAGTGCCCTAGTAAATGCCGAGCAGTTCTTC
16	TRBV19	NA	TRBJ1-1	NA	CASSMDRPKPNTEAFF	TGTGCCAGTAGTATGGACAGACCAAAACCGAACACTGAAGCTTTCTTT
18	TRBV19	NA	TRBJ1-3	NA	CASSMGTRDRGAGNTIYF	TGTGCCAGTAGTATGGGGACACGTGATCGGGGCGCTGGAAACACCATATATTTT
16	TRBV19	NA	TRBJ1-5	NA	CASSIRGTDSNQPQHF	TGTGCCAGTAGTATCCGAGGTACAGATAGCAATCAGCCCCAGCATTTT
16	TRBV15	NA	TRBJ1-2	TRBD1	CATSSLAGTGNYGYTF	TGTGCCACCAGCAGTTTAGCCGGGACAGGGAACTATGGCTACACCTTC
13	TRBV6-2/TRBV6-3	once	TRBJ1-1	NA	CASSRQENTEAFF	TGTGCCAGCAGTAGACAGGAAAACACTGAAGCTTTCTTT
11	TRBV5-8	NA	TRBJ2-5	NA	CASSLAKTQYF	TGTGCCAGCAGCCTAGCGAAGACCCAGTACTTC
14	TRBV2	NA	TRBJ2-5	TRBD1	CASTKGTGRETQYF	TGTGCCAGCACCAAGGGGACAGGCCGAGAGACCCAGTACTTC
15	TRBV5-6	NA	TRBJ1-1	NA	CASSLANWGNTEAFF	TGTGCCAGCAGCTTGGCCAATTGGGGAAACACTGAAGCTTTCTTT
13	TRBV6-1	once	TRBJ2-1	TRBD1	CASSDETGREQFF	TGTGCCAGCAGTGATGAGACAGGGCGCGAGCAGTTCTTC
13	TRBV29-1	NA	TRBJ1-2	NA	CSVEDRFHYGYTF	TGCAGCGTTGAAGACCGGTTCCACTATGGCTACACCTTC
12	TRBV28	NA	TRBJ1-5	NA	CASGRLNQPQHF	TGTGCCAGTGGACGGCTCAATCAGCCCCAGCATTTT
15	TRBV5-1	NA	TRBJ2-1	TRBD2	CASNSLAGSYNEQFF	TGCGCCAGCAACTCACTAGCGGGGAGTTACAATGAGCAGTTCTTC
11	TRBV5-1	NA	TRBJ2-7	NA	CASSSLEEQYF	TGCGCCAGCAGCTCCTTAGAAGAGCAGTACTTC
13	TRBV29-1	NA	TRBJ1-2	TRBD1	CSVGDRGFRGYTF	TGCAGCGTTGGAGACAGGGGATTTCGCGGCTACACCTTC
14	TRBV2	NA	TRBJ1-5	NA	CASSENRSNQPQHF	TGTGCCAGCAGTGAAAACCGTAGCAATCAGCCCCAGCATTTT
17	TRBV6-1	once	TRBJ2-3	TRBD1	CASSDRPGTGKSDTQYF	TGTGCCAGCAGTGACCGTCCCGGGACAGGGAAATCAGATACGCAGTATTTT
15	TRBV19	NA	TRBJ1-1	NA	CASSILAGTDTEAFF	TGTGCCAGTAGTATCTTAGCAGGGACGGACACTGAAGCTTTCTTT
16	TRBV4-1	NA	TRBJ2-3	TRBD2	CASSQEPSGGTDTQYF	TGCGCCAGCAGCCAAGAGCCCAGCGGGGGCACAGATACGCAGTATTTT
15	TRBV6-5	NA	TRBJ2-2	TRBD1	CATCRDRANTGELFF	TGTGCCACCTGCCGGGACAGGGCGAACACCGGGGAGCTGTTTTTT
14	TRBV11-2	NA	TRBJ2-7	NA	CASSLVTLTKEQYF	TGTGCCAGCAGCTTAGTGACCCTAACAAAAGAGCAGTACTTC
16	TRBV28	NA	TRBJ2-2	TRBD1	CASSATGTGNTGELFF	TGTGCCAGCAGTGCTACCGGGACAGGCAACACCGGGGAGCTGTTTTTT
13	TRBV7-2	NA	TRBJ2-3	NA	CASVQASTDTQYF	TGTGCCAGCGTTCAGGCTAGCACAGATACGCAGTATTTT
13	TRBV27	NA	TRBJ2-1	NA	CASSPPPGDEQFF	TGTGCCAGCAGTCCCCCCCCAGGGGATGAGCAGTTCTTC
15	TRBV5-1	NA	TRBJ1-6	NA	CASSPVRGPNSPLHF	TGCGCCAGCAGCCCGGTCCGGGGCCCTAATTCACCCCTCCACTTT
16	TRBV2	NA	TRBJ2-5	TRBD1	CASRGVFWDSQETQYF	TGTGCCAGCAGGGGGGTATTTTGGGACAGCCAAGAGACCCAGTACTTC
17	TRBV10-2	NA	TRBJ1-3	TRBD1	CASSDKTGGFSGNTIYF	TGCGCCAGCAGTGATAAGACAGGGGGATTCTCTGGAAACACCATATATTTT
15	TRBV19	NA	TRBJ1-4	NA	CATSTGTATNEKLFF	TGTGCCACCTCTACCGGGACCGCAACTAATGAAAAACTGTTTTTT
14	TRBV5-4	NA	TRBJ2-3	TRBD1	CASSLTDRGDTQYF	TGTGCCAGCAGCTTAACGGACAGGGGAGATACGCAGTATTTT
16	TRBV5-6	NA	TRBJ2-6	NA	CASSLDGSSGANVLTF	TGTGCCAGCAGCTTGGACGGATCCTCTGGGGCCAACGTCCTGACTTTC
11	TRBV2	NA	TRBJ1-1	NA	CASSDRARAFF	TGTGCCAGCAGTGACAGGGCGCGAGCTTTCTTT
15	TRBV9	once	TRBJ1-1	NA	CASSVAWGPNTEAFF	TGTGCCAGCAGCGTAGCTTGGGGGCCAAACACTGAAGCTTTCTTT
13	TRBV30	NA	TRBJ1-5	NA	CAGGGDNNQPQHF	TGTGCCGGGGGAGGGGATAACAATCAGCCCCAGCATTTT
14	TRBV6-2/TRBV6-3	NA	TRBJ2-7	NA	CASSSGTIIVEQYF	TGTGCCAGCAGTTCCGGGACAATCATTGTCGAGCAGTACTTC
16	TRBV7-2	NA	TRBJ1-4	NA	CASSLGSAGRDEKLFF	TGTGCCAGCAGCTTAGGGTCGGCAGGGCGGGATGAAAAACTGTTTTTT
18	TRBV5-6	NA	TRBJ1-3	NA	CASSSENRASSSGNTIYF	TGTGCCAGCAGCTCAGAGAACAGGGCCTCCAGCTCTGGAAACACCATATATTTT
14	TRBV19	NA	TRBJ2-5	NA	CASSIGGRRETQYF	TGTGCCAGTAGTATAGGAGGTAGACGGGAGACCCAGTACTTC
15	TRBV4-3	NA	TRBJ2-3	NA	CASSLAGTGLNTQYF	TGCGCCAGCAGCCTAGCCGGTACAGGGTTGAATACGCAGTATTTT
15	TRBV27	NA	TRBJ2-1	NA	CASSWGLSSYNEQFF	TGTGCCAGCAGTTGGGGACTTAGCTCCTACAATGAGCAGTTCTTC
15	TRBV25-1	few	TRBJ1-1	NA	CASSEGWGRNTEAFF	TGTGCCAGCAGTGAAGGTTGGGGCCGGAACACTGAAGCTTTCTTT
15	TRBV18	NA	TRBJ1-1	NA	CASSPPGWEDTEAFF	TGTGCCAGCTCACCACCGGGGTGGGAAGACACTGAAGCTTTCTTT
15	TRBV27	NA	TRBJ2-2	NA	CASSLWLGVDGELFF	TGTGCCAGCAGTTTATGGCTAGGGGTCGACGGGGAGCTGTTTTTT
14	TRBV18	few	TRBJ2-2	TRBD2	CASSPASGTGELFF	TGTGCCAGCTCACCAGCTAGCGGCACCGGGGAGCTGTTTTTT